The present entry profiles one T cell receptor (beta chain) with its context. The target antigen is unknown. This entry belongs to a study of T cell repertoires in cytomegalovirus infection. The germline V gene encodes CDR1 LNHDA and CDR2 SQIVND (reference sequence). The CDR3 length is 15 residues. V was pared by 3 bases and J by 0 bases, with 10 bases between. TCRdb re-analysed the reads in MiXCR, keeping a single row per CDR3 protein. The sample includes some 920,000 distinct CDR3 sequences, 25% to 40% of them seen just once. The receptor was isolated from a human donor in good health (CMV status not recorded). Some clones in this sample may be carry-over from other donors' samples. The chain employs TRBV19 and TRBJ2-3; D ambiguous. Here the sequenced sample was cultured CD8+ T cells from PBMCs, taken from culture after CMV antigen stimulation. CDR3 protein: CASSISAPSTDTQYF. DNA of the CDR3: TGTGCCAGTAGTATCTCAGCGCCGAGCACAGATACGCAGTATTTT.